What follows describes a single T cell receptor (beta chain). Antigen: not known. The sample originates from a study of T cell responses to AZD1222 COVID-19 vaccine. Study-level findings and limits: Nearly half of spike-specific TCRs reportedly target variant regions that are unmutated in the B.1.351 and B.1.1.7 variants. The sample set comprised mostly white British donors with more females, and clonal diversity was possibly underestimated. Two doses of AZD1222 preceded a rise in Spike-specific TCR breadth and depth.

V lost 0 bases and J 8 bases, leaving 14 bases between the germline ends. The CDR3 consists of 14 residues. Germline loops: CDR1 SGHDT, CDR2 YYEEEE. Data came from immunoSEQ multiplex PCR; TCRdb stores just in-frame clones and leaves some out. The sample gives 150,000 or so clones, roughly nine tenths of which show up once; 6.3% is in the top ten. This chain connects TRBV5-6 to TRBJ1-2, with D tentatively TRBD1 (5 bases). The specimen was peripheral blood, collected on day 0 of AZD1222 vaccination. This clonotype was obtained from an adult in good health. The CDR3: CASSLGIAGDGYTF. The CDR3 DNA reads TGTGCCAGCAGCTTGGGTATAGCGGGGGACGGCTACACCTTC.